The entry below describes one T cell receptor beta chain. In the original processing: Amplifying reference gene primers gave estimates of nucleated cell counts. Assay used: immunoSEQ multiplex PCR; TCRdb lists only in-frame clones, some missing. V and J calls and clone size are as listed in that table; D and trimming were resolved from the DNA. Among about 110,000 clones listed, 70% to 90% were seen once. The sample is drawn from a study of blood T cell repertoires in COVID-19. At the level of the study: Some COVID-19 samples were acute and others convalescent; all came from the United States, Italy and Spain. Sample material is recorded as cDNA or gDNA derived from T cells, B-cell-depleted T cells, or PBMCs.

The sequence came from a woman in her 70s who had recovered from COVID-19. The sequencing input was peripheral blood.

For the CDR3, the DNA is TGTGCCAGCAGCTTGTTTGGAATCGGGGGGCAAGAGACCCAGTACTTC. Protein sequence: CASSLFGIGGQETQYF. The chain has TRBV5-8 and TRBJ2-5, with 7 bases aligning to TRBD2. This CDR3 has 16 amino acids. After removal of 1 base from V and 2 bases from J, the junction contained 8 bases not matched to a gene. Germline CDR1 reads SGHTS; CDR2 reads YDEGEE.